This T cell receptor (beta chain) appears in the sequencing data of a study of PD-L1 blockade in urothelial cancer. As for the study in general: Blood was subjected to analysis at 3 weeks (second dose) and 6 weeks following treatment start.

This clone showed up just once. V lost 8 bases to trimming and J lost 5 bases; unmatched junction nucleotides: 6. The CDR3 is 14 amino acids. From germline, CDR1 is SGHTA and CDR2 FQGTGA. Clones were sequenced by immunoSEQ multiplex PCR, and TCRdb holds only the in-frame ones, with some missing. Of fewer than 75,000 clones in the sample, 84% were seen once. The TCR sequence derives from a man between 65 and 80 years old with urothelial cancer. The sample in question was PBMCs, obtained around atezolizumab (anti-PD-L1) treatment. The chain has TRBV7-3 and TRBJ2-3, with 11 bases that match TRBD2. This chain's CDR3 is CASGASGRIDTQYF. Written as DNA, the CDR3 is TGTGCCAGCGGGGCTAGCGGGAGGATAGATACGCAGTATTTT.